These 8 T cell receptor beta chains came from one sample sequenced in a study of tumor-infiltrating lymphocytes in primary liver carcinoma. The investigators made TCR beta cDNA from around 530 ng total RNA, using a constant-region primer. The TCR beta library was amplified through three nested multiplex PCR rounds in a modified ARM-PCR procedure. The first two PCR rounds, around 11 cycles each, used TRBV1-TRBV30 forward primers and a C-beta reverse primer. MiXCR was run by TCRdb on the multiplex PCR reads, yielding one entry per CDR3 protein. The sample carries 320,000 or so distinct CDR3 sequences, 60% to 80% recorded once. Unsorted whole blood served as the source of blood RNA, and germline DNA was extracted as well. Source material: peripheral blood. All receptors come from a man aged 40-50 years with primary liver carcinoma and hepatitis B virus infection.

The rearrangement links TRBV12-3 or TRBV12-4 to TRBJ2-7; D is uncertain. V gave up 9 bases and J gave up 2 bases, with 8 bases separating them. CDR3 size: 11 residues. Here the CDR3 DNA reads TGTGCCAGTAGTCCCACCTACGAGCAGTACTTC. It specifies CASSPTYEQYF.

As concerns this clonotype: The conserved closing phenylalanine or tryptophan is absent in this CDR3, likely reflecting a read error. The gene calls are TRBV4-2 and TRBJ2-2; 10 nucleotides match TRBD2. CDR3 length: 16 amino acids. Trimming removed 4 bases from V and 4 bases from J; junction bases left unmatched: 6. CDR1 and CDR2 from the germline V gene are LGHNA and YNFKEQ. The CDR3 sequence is CASSPSGRDTTGELFL. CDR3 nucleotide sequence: TGTGCCAGCAGCCCTAGCGGGAGAGATACCACCGGGGAGCTGTTTCTT.

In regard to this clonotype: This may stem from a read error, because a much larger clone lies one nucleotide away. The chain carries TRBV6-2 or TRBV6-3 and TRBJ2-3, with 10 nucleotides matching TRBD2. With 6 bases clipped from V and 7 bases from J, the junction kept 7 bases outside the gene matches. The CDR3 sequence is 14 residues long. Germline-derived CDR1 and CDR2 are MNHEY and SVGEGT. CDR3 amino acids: CASSLAGAAYTQYF. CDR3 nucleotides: TGTGCCAGCAGCCTAGCGGGAGCTGCATATACGCAGTATTTT.

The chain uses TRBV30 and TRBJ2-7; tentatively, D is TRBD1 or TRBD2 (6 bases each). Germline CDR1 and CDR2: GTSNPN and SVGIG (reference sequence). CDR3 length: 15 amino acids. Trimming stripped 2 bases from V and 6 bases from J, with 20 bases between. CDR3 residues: CAWSFQDRLGGEQYF. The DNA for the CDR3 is TGTGCCTGGAGTTTTCAGGACAGACTAGGGGGCGAGCAGTACTTC.

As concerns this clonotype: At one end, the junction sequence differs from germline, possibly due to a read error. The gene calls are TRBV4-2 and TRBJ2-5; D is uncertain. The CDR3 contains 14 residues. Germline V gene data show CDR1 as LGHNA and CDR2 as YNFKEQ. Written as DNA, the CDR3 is TGTGTCAGCAGCCAAGTGGGGATGCGAGAGATCCAGTACTTC. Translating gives CVSSQVGMREIQYF.

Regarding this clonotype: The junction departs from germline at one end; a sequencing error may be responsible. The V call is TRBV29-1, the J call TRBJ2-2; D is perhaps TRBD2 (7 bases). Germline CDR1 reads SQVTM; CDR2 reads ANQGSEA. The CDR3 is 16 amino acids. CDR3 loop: CSVEGGSAGNTGELFF. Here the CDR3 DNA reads TGCAGCGTCGAAGGGGGGTCAGCGGGAAACACCGGGGAGCTGTTTTTT.

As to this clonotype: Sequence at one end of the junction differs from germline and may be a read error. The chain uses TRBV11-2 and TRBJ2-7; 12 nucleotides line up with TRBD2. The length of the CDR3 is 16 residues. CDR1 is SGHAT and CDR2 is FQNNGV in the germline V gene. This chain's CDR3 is CGSSTGTSGPTYELYF. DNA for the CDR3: TGTGGCAGCAGCACCGGGACTAGCGGGCCCACCTACGAGCTGTACTTC.

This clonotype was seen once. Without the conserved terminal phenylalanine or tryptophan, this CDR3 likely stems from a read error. The CDR3 coding sequence is TGCGCCAGCAGCTTATCGACGGGATCCAATTCACCCCTCCACTAT. It codes for CASSLSTGSNSPLHY. This sequence joins TRBV11-1 and TRBJ1-6; D not certain. CDR3 length: 15 amino acids. Germline CDR1 and CDR2: SGHAT and FQDESV (reference sequence).